Listed here are 22 T cell receptor beta chains from one sample, sequenced in a study of T cell responses to AZD1222 COVID-19 vaccine. Some clones are missing from TCRdb's copy, which holds only in-frame ones; the method was immunoSEQ multiplex PCR. The sample lists about 140,000 clones, more than 85% occurring once. The input for sequencing was peripheral blood, taken on day 0 of AZD1222 vaccination. These receptors originate from an adult in good health.

The chain has TRBV28 and TRBJ1-2, with D uncertain. V gave up 6 bases and J gave up 4 bases, with 6 bases separating them. Germline lookup yields CDR1 MDHEN and CDR2 SYDVKM. CDR3 length equals 11 residues. In nucleotides, the CDR3 is TGTGCCAGCAGAACTTCCTATGGCTACACCTTC. Translating gives CASRTSYGYTF.

In DNA form, the CDR3 reads TGTGCCATCATGAAGGAGACTAATGAAAAACTGTTTTTT. It translates to CAIMKETNEKLFF. The rearrangement uses TRBV10-3 and TRBJ1-4; D gene uncertain. V lost 7 bases and J 2 bases, leaving 8 bases between the germline ends. The CDR3 runs to 13 residues. CDR1 ENHRY and CDR2 SYGVKD come from the germline V gene.

The V call is TRBV6-5, the J call TRBJ2-1; D is uncertain. V was cut by 6 bases and J by 7 bases, with 7 bases left in between. Germline lookup yields CDR1 MNHEY and CDR2 SVGAGI. The CDR3 runs 11 residues. The CDR3 protein is CASRQANEQFF. The CDR3 DNA reads as TGTGCCAGCAGGCAAGCTAATGAGCAGTTCTTC.

This clone was found many times. This chain uses TRBV5-6 with TRBJ1-2; 12 bases are a match to TRBD1. From germline, CDR1 is SGHDT and CDR2 YYEEEE. CDR3 size: 15 residues. Losses at the gene ends were 0 bases for V and 9 bases for J; bases not matched to a gene: 6. CDR3 coding DNA: TGTGCCAGCAGCTTGGTTCCGGGACAGGGGGCCCGCTACACCTTC. The encoded protein is CASSLVPGQGARYTF.

The rearrangement uses TRBV19 and TRBJ1-5; 9 bases align to TRBD1. V lost 5 bases to trimming and J lost 8 bases; unmatched junction nucleotides: 7. CDR3 size: 14 residues. CDR1 and CDR2 from the germline V gene are LNHDA and SQIVND (reference sequence). The CDR3 region is CASSGTGRLKPQHF. CDR3 nucleotide sequence: TGTGCCAGTAGTGGGACAGGGAGGCTGAAGCCCCAGCATTTT.

J is TRBJ1-2 and V is TRBV29-1; D is ambiguous. V gave up 5 bases and J gave up 6 bases, with 10 bases separating them. The CDR3 is made up of 11 amino acids. Germline CDR1 is SQVTM and CDR2 is ANQGSEA. The CDR3 DNA follows: TGCAGCGTTCGTGTTATCGATGGCTACACCTTC. Protein: CSVRVIDGYTF. Looking up the rest from reference TRBV29-1 and TRBJ1-2 gives the full variable domain: SAVISQKPSRDICQRGTSLTIQCQVDSQVTMMFWYRQQPGQSLTLIATANQGSEATYESGFVIDKFPISRPNLTFSTLTVSNMSPEDSSIYLCSVRVIDGYTFGSGTRLTVV.

Points on this clone: The identical CDR3 is also encoded by other nucleotide sequences in the sample. V is TRBV6-6 and J is TRBJ1-5; the D gene is possibly TRBD1 (5 bases). Germline assignment: CDR1 MNHNY and CDR2 SVGAGI (reference sequence). Trimming removed 8 bases at V and 3 bases at J, with 11 bases between. The CDR3 loop spans 13 amino acids. The CDR3 reads CASGAGFNQPQHF. CDR3 nucleotides: TGTGCCAGCGGGGCAGGTTTCAATCAGCCCCAGCATTTT.

The chain recombines TRBV7-6 with TRBJ1-1; weak D call: TRBD1 (6 bases). The germline V gene has CDR1 SGHVS and CDR2 FNYEAQ. The V end lost 2 bases, the J end lost 4 bases, and 14 bases lay between the germline ends. The CDR3 runs 15 residues. DNA for the CDR3: TGTGCCAGCAGCTTAACAGGGACCGCACGCACTGAAGCTTTCTTT. It codes for CASSLTGTARTEAFF.

J is TRBJ2-3 and V is TRBV27; no clear D gene. This CDR3 has 12 amino acids. Trimming removed 6 bases at V and 4 bases at J, with 8 bases between. Germline-derived CDR1 and CDR2 are MNHEY and SMNVEV (reference sequence). CDR3 coding DNA: TGTGCCAGCAGCCGATATCCAGATACGCAGTATTTT. Its protein is CASSRYPDTQYF.

CDR3 residues: CASSRGTGDTGELFF. As DNA, the CDR3 is TGTGCCAGCAGCAGGGGGACAGGGGACACCGGGGAGCTGTTTTTT. The chain recombines TRBV3-1 (or the pseudogene TRBV3-2) with TRBJ2-2; 10 bases are shared with TRBD1. The CDR3 covers 15 residues. The ends lost 5 bases at V and 3 bases at J; junction bases unmatched: 3. The germline V gene encodes CDR1 LGHDT and CDR2 YNNKEL (reference sequence).

The genes are TRBV29-1 and TRBJ1-5; perhaps TRBD1 as D (5 bases). V was cut by 4 bases and J by 2 bases, with 6 bases left in between. The CDR3 length is 12 residues. From germline, CDR1 is SQVTM and CDR2 ANQGSEA. The DNA for the CDR3 is TGCAGCGTTGGGGACGGCAATCAGCCCCAGCATTTT. As protein: CSVGDGNQPQHF.

This sequence joins TRBV20-1 and TRBJ2-1; D is unresolved. Trimming removed 3 bases at V and 1 base at J, with 7 bases between. This CDR3 has 13 amino acids. CDR1 is DFQATT, CDR2 SNEGSKA, per germline (reference sequence). The CDR3 spells CSASRRSYNEQFF. The CDR3 region has the DNA TGCAGTGCTAGTCGGAGATCCTACAATGAGCAGTTCTTC.

The chain uses TRBV14 and TRBJ2-3; TRBD2 aligns across 10 bases. This CDR3 contains 17 residues. Germline CDR1 is SGHDN and CDR2 is FVKESK. The V and J ends lost 0 bases and 2 bases, in that order; junction bases with no gene match: 5. CDR3 region: CASSQELLAGYTDTQYF. The CDR3 DNA is TGTGCCAGCAGCCAAGAGTTACTAGCGGGGTACACAGATACGCAGTATTTT. Supplemented by reference TRBV14 and TRBJ2-3, the full variable domain reads EAGVTQFPSHSVIEKGQTVTLRCDPISGHDNLYWYRRVMGKEIKFLLHFVKESKQDESGMPNNRFLAERTGGTYSTLKVQPAELEDSGVYFCASSQELLAGYTDTQYFGPGTRLTVL.

This chain connects TRBV16 to TRBJ2-6; the D gene is possibly TRBD2 (7 bases). The CDR3 totals 17 residues. V shed 4 bases and J shed 4 bases, with 17 bases lying between them. Per the germline V gene, CDR1 is KGHSY and CDR2 is FQNENV. Here the CDR3 DNA reads TGTGCCAGCAGCCTCCTCGGGGGGCGGTCCGGGGCCAACGTCCTGACTTTC. It is translated as CASSLLGGRSGANVLTF.

The chain recombines TRBV30 with TRBJ1-4, with 8 bases identical to TRBD1. The trim removed 4 bases at V and 7 bases at J, leaving 2 bases unmatched. CDR1 and CDR2 (germline): GTSNPN, SVGIG (reference sequence). CDR3 length: 12 residues. The CDR3 nucleotides are TGTGCCTGGAACAGGGGGTCTGAAAAACTGTTTTTT. Its translation is CAWNRGSEKLFF.

This clone was seen just once. The chain combines TRBV19 with TRBJ1-1; 7 bases agree with TRBD1. CDR3 length: 15 residues. V lost 0 bases and J lost 4; bases outside the gene matches: 5. Germline V CDR1 and CDR2: LNHDA, SQIVND (reference sequence). In DNA form, the CDR3 reads TGTGCCAGTAGTATAGACGGGACAGTTCTCACTGAAGCTTTCTTT. This gives the protein CASSIDGTVLTEAFF.

This clone turned up a few times. V is TRBV13 and J is TRBJ1-2; 7 nucleotides match TRBD1. The CDR3 runs 13 residues. Germline CDR1 and CDR2: PRHDT and FYEKMQ (reference sequence). V dropped 5 bases and J dropped 2; count of bases not matched to a gene: 2. This CDR3 reads CASSGQENYGYTF. The DNA for the CDR3 is TGTGCCAGCAGCGGACAGGAAAACTATGGCTACACCTTC.

In this sample, this clone turned up once. This sequence joins TRBV27 and TRBJ2-1; TRBD1 aligns across 8 bases. The germline gives CDR1 MNHEY, CDR2 SMNVEV (reference sequence). Unmatched junction bases numbered 3, after V lost 5 bases and J lost 0 bases. This CDR3 contains 15 residues. CDR3 sequence: CASSHGQGSYNEQFF. As DNA, the CDR3 is TGTGCCAGCAGTCACGGACAGGGCTCCTACAATGAGCAGTTCTTC.

The chain has TRBV2 and TRBJ2-2; D might be TRBD1 or TRBD2, each matching 7 bases. Trimming left V 6 bases short and J 5 bases short, with 16 bases between. Germline values: CDR1 SNHLY, CDR2 FYNNEI. The CDR3 totals 15 residues. This CDR3 is CASRRTGGGTGELFF. The CDR3 DNA sequence: TGTGCCAGCAGGCGGACAGGCGGGGGAACCGGGGAGCTGTTTTTT. Variable domain in full (rest from reference TRBV2 and TRBJ2-2): EPEVTQTPSHQVTQMGQEVILRCVPISNHLYFYWYRQILGQKVEFLVSFYNNEISEKSEIFDDQFSVERPDGSNFTLKIRSTKLEDSAMYFCASRRTGGGTGELFFGEGSRLTVL.

CDR3 protein: CAWSVLSGTGELFF. CDR3 in DNA: TGTGCCTGGAGTGTACTAAGCGGGACCGGGGAGCTGTTTTTT. V usage is TRBV30 and J usage is TRBJ2-2; TRBD2 is a possible D gene (6 bases). Germline-derived CDR1 and CDR2 are GTSNPN and SVGIG (reference sequence). This CDR3 region has 14 residues. Trimming shortened V by 0 bases and J by 5 bases, and 10 bases separated the two germline ends.

This clone is a singleton in its sample. The J gene is TRBJ2-7, the V gene TRBV5-1; 7 bases fit TRBD1. The CDR3 covers 15 residues. Germline V gives CDR1 SGHRS, CDR2 YFSETQ. The V gene end was trimmed by 4 bases and the J gene end by 1 base; junction bases not matched to a gene: 8. The CDR3 nucleotides are TGCGCCAGCAGCCGTGCCGGGACAGCGTCCTACGAGCAGTACTTC. Translated, it gives CASSRAGTASYEQYF.

The chain is built from TRBV6-4 and TRBJ1-2; the D is unclear. V dropped 4 bases and J dropped 5 bases, with 8 bases sitting between them. The CDR3 has 12 amino acids. The germline gives CDR1 MRHNA, CDR2 SNTAGT. The CDR3 reads CASSAEGYGYTF. Written as DNA, the CDR3 is TGTGCCAGCAGTGCAGAAGGGTATGGCTACACCTTC.